This T cell receptor beta chain was retrieved from a study of technical replicates of blood from several donors. Some clones are missing from TCRdb's copy, which holds only in-frame ones; the method was immunoSEQ multiplex PCR. The sample lists more than 65,000 clones, roughly 92% occurring once. The CDR3 runs 15 residues. Trimming took 4 bases from V and 2 from J; bases not matched to a gene: 9. Germline CDR1 is SGHRS and CDR2 is YFSETQ. The specimen sequenced was T cells isolated from PBMCs. The sequence came from a human donor in good health. The chain uses TRBV5-1 and TRBJ2-7, with 7 bases aligning to TRBD1. The CDR3 spells CASSPRTGGAYEQYF. CDR3 in DNA: TGCGCCAGCAGCCCTCGGACAGGAGGAGCCTACGAGCAGTACTTC.